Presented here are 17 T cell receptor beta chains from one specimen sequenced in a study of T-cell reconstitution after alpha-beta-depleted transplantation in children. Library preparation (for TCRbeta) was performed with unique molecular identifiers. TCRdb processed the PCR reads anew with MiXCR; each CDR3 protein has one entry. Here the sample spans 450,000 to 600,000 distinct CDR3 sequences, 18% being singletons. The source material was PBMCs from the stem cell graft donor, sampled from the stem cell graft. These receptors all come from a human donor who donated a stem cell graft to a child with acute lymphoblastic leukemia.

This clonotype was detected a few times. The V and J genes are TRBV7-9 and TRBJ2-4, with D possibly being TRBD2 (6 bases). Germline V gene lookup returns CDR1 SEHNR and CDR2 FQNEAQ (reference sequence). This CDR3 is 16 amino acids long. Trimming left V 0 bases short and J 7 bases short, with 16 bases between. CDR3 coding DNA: TGTGCCAGCAGCTTAGCCATCGGGGTAGGGAGGAACATTCAGTACTTC. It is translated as CASSLAIGVGRNIQYF. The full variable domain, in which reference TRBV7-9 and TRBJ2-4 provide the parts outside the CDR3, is DTGVSQNPRHKITKRGQNVTFRCDPISEHNRLYWYRQTLGQGPEFLTYFQNEAQLEKSRLLSDRFSAERPKGSFSTLEIQRTEQGDSAMYLCASSLAIGVGRNIQYFGAGTRLSVL.

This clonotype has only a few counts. CDR3 sequence (DNA): TGCGCCAGCAGCTTGGAAATTGGGGACAGCTACGAGCAGTACTTC. Protein: CASSLEIGDSYEQYF. V and J are TRBV5-1 and TRBJ2-7; 7 positions agree with TRBD1. The CDR3 loop spans 15 amino acids. Per germline, CDR1 SGHRS and CDR2 YFSETQ. J gave up 3 bases and V 0 bases, and 6 bases lay outside the gene matches.

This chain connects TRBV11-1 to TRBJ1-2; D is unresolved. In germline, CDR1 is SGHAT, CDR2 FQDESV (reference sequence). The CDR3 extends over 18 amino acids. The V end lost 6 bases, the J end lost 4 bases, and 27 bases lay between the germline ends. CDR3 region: CASSPTPILRKGLYGYTF. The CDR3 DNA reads TGTGCCAGCAGTCCCACACCAATACTCCGCAAGGGCCTCTATGGCTACACCTTC.

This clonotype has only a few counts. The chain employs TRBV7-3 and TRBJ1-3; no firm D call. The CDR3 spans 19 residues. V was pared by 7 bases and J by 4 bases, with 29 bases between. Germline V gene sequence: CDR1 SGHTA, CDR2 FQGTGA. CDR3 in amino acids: CASTRLKIGQAGKGNTIYF. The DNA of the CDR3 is TGTGCCAGCACCCGACTTAAAATAGGGCAGGCTGGAAAGGGAAACACCATATATTTT.

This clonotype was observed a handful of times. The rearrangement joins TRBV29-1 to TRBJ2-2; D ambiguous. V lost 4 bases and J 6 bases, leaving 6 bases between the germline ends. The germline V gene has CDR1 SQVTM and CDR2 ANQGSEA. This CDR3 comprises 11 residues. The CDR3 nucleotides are TGCAGCGTTGCCTCTGCCGGGGAGCTGTTTTTT. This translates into CSVASAGELFF.

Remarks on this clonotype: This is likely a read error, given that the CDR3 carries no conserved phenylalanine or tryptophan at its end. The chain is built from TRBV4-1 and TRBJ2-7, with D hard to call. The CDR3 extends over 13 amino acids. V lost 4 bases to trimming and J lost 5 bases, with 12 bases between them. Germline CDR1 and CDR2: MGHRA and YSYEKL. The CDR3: CASSPPGRDEQYL. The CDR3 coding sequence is TGCGCCAGCAGCCCTCCGGGCCGGGACGAGCAGTACTTG.

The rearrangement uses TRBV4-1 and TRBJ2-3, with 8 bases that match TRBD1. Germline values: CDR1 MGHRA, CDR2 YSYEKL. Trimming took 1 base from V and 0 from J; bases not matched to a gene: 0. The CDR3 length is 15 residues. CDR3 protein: CASSQGTGSTDTQYF. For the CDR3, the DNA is TGCGCCAGCAGCCAAGGGACAGGGAGCACAGATACGCAGTATTTT.

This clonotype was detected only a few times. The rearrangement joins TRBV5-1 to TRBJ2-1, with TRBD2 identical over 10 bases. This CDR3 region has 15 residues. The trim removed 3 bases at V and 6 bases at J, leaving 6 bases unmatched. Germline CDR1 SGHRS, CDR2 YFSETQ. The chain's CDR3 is CASSYLAGESNEQFF. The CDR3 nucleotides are TGCGCCAGCAGCTACCTAGCGGGAGAGTCCAATGAGCAGTTCTTC.

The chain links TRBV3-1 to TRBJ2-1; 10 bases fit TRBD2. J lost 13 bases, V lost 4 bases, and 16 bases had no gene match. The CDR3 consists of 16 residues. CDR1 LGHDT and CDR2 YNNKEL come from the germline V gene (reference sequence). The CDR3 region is CASSRTPSGRINPQFF. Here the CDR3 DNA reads TGTGCCAGCAGCCGGACCCCTAGCGGGAGAATCAACCCTCAGTTCTTC.

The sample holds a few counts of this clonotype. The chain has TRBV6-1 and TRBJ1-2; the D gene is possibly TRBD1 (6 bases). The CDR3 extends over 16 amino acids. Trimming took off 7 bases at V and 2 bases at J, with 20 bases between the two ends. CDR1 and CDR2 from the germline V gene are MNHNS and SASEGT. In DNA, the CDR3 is TGTGCCAGCACCGAAAGTGGCAGGGGTGTAAACTATGGCTACACCTTC. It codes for CASTESGRGVNYGYTF.

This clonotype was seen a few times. The CDR3 DNA is TGTGCCTGGGACGGATCCGCGGGGGAAAAACTGTTTTTT. Translated, it gives CAWDGSAGEKLFF. The chain couples TRBV30 to TRBJ1-4; D not resolved. The CDR3 loop spans 13 amino acids. CDR1 is GTSNPN, CDR2 SVGIG, per germline (reference sequence). Trimming cost V 5 bases and J 8 bases, with 15 bases left between them.

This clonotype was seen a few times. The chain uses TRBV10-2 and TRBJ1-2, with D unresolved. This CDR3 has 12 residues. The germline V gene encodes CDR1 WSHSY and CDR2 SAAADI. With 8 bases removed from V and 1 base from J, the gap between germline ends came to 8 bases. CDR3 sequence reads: CASGSYNYGYTF. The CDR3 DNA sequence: TGCGCCAGCGGGTCATATAACTATGGCTACACCTTC.

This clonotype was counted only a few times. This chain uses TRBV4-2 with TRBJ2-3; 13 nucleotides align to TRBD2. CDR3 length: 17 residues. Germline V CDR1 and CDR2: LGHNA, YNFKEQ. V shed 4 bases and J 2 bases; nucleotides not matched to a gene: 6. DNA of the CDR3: TGTGCCAGCAGCCTCTCACTAGCGGGGGGGAACACAGATACGCAGTATTTT. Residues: CASSLSLAGGNTDTQYF.

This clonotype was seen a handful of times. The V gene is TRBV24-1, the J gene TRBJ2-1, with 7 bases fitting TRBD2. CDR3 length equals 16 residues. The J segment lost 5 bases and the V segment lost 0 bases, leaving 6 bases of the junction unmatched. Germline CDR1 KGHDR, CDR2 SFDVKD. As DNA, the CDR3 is TGTGCCACCAGTGATTTGCCTTTTCGGGGGGACAATGAGCAGTTCTTC. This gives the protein CATSDLPFRGDNEQFF.

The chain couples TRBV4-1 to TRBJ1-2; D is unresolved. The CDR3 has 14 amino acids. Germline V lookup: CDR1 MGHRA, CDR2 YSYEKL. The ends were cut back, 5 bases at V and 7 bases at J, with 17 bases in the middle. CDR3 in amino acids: CASSIAGWGGGYTF. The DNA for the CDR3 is TGCGCCAGCAGCATAGCCGGGTGGGGTGGTGGCTACACCTTC.

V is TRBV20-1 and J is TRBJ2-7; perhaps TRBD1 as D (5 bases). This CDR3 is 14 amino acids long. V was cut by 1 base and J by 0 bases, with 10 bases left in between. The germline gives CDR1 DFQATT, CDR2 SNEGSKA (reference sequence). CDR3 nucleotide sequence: TGCAGTGCTAGAGCAGGGCTTAGCTCCTACGAGCAGTACTTC. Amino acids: CSARAGLSSYEQYF.

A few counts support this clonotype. CDR3: CSVEYWGLNIATDTQYF. CDR3 sequence (DNA): TGCAGCGTCGAATATTGGGGACTAAACATTGCCACAGATACGCAGTATTTT. This sequence joins TRBV29-1 and TRBJ2-3, with 7 bases fitting TRBD2. V lost 6 bases and J lost 2; bases outside the gene matches: 17. Germline CDR1 is SQVTM and CDR2 is ANQGSEA. This CDR3 has 17 amino acids.